Below, 10 T cell receptor beta chains from the same sample are listed, as sequenced in a study of response to subunit inactivated influenza vaccine. From the RT-PCR reads, TCRdb called clonotypes with MiXCR, one entry per CDR3 protein. The table records about 700,000 distinct CDR3 sequences, about 15% of them present only once. Here the sequenced sample was PBMCs from blood, taken 14 days before vaccination. The origin of the receptors is a man aged 45-65 years who received an inactivated influenza vaccine.

Many counts were recorded for this clonotype. The J gene is TRBJ2-7, the V gene TRBV4-1; unclear D gene. V lost 2 bases, J lost 10 bases, and 15 bases lay in between. Germline V gene lookup returns CDR1 MGHRA and CDR2 YSYEKL. The CDR3 is 13 residues long. The CDR3 sequence: CASSQPGSGYQYF. In nucleotides, the CDR3 is TGCGCCAGCAGCCAACCGGGTTCTGGCTACCAGTACTTC.

V and J are TRBV6-2 or TRBV6-3 and TRBJ2-7, with 10 bases matching TRBD2. Per the germline V gene, CDR1 is MNHEY and CDR2 is SVGEGT. V dropped 7 bases and J dropped 5; count of bases not matched to a gene: 8. The CDR3 sequence is 14 residues long. DNA of the CDR3: TGTGCCAGCATTCCTTCTAGCGGGAGCCACGAGCAGTACTTC. This gives the protein CASIPSSGSHEQYF.

This clonotype was counted a few times. The chain carries TRBV11-1 and TRBJ2-3; a weak D match, TRBD2 (6 bases). Germline V gene sequence: CDR1 SGHAT, CDR2 FQDESV (reference sequence). With 4 bases removed from V and 0 bases from J, the gap between germline ends came to 14 bases. This CDR3 has 16 amino acids. The CDR3 reads CASSSLADSSTDTQYF. CDR3 DNA: TGTGCCAGCAGCTCATTAGCGGATTCTAGCACAGATACGCAGTATTTT.

The CDR3 DNA follows: TGTGCCAGCAGCCCCCGTGCCGGTTCCGGACAGTTCTTC. It specifies CASSPRAGSGQFF. V usage is TRBV9 and J usage is TRBJ2-1; D is ambiguous. V was pared by 4 bases and J by 13 bases, with 18 bases between. The CDR3 is 13 amino acids. The germline CDR1 and CDR2 sequences are SGDLS and YYNGEE. Based on the CDR3 plus reference TRBV9 and TRBJ2-1, the full variable domain is DSGVTQTPKHLITATGQRVTLRCSPRSGDLSVYWYQQSLDQGLQFLIQYYNGEERAKGNILERFSAQQFPDLHSELNLSSLELGDSALYFCASSPRAGSGQFFGPGTRLTVL.

This clonotype was detected many times. This rearrangement joins TRBV12-3 or TRBV12-4 to TRBJ2-1; the match to TRBD1 covers 9 bases. The CDR3 extends over 15 amino acids. Trimming at V came to 5 bases and at J to 2 bases, leaving 4 bases not matched to a gene. This chain's CDR3 is CASSRDREPYNEQFF. As DNA, the CDR3 is TGTGCCAGCAGTAGGGACAGGGAACCCTACAATGAGCAGTTCTTC.

The V gene is TRBV7-8, the J gene TRBJ1-4, with no clear D. The germline CDR1 and CDR2 sequences are SGHVS and FQNEAQ. With 5 bases removed from V and 3 bases from J, the gap between germline ends came to 13 bases. The CDR3 contains 15 residues. The CDR3 DNA is TGTGCCAGCAGCCCACGGACCGGCTCTAATGAAAAACTGTTTTTT. Amino acids: CASSPRTGSNEKLFF.

This clonotype was recorded at least ten times. The chain joins TRBV7-8 to TRBJ2-1; D possibly corresponds to TRBD2 (6 bases). The V end was cut by 5 bases, the J end by 0 bases, with 11 bases between. Germline CDR1 is SGHVS and CDR2 is FQNEAQ. CDR3 size: 15 residues. CDR3 nucleotides: TGTGCCAGCAGCCGAAGCGGGTACTCCTACAATGAGCAGTTCTTC. Amino acid sequence: CASSRSGYSYNEQFF.

In its sample, this clonotype was seen a few times. The chain recombines TRBV4-1 with TRBJ2-5; 9 nucleotides align to TRBD1. Germline CDR1 and CDR2: MGHRA and YSYEKL. The CDR3 has 15 amino acids. V gave up 4 bases and J gave up 4 bases; unmatched junction bases: 7. The CDR3 nucleotides are TGCGCCAGCAGCCCGGGACAGGGAATTGGAGAGACCCAGTACTTC. Translation: CASSPGQGIGETQYF.

This chain connects TRBV20-1 to TRBJ2-7; 12 bases line up with TRBD2. Germline CDR1 reads DFQATT; CDR2 reads SNEGSKA (reference sequence). The CDR3 consists of 16 residues. Losses at the gene ends were 1 base for V and 0 bases for J; bases not matched to a gene: 4. Here the CDR3 DNA reads TGCAGTGCTAGAGGACTAGCGGGGGATAGCTCCTACGAGCAGTACTTC. This codes for CSARGLAGDSSYEQYF.

This clonotype was found a few times. The chain recombines TRBV5-1 with TRBJ1-1; a possible D gene is TRBD1 (6 bases). The CDR3 consists of 16 residues. Germline V gene sequence: CDR1 SGHRS, CDR2 YFSETQ. The ends were cut back, 6 bases at V and 0 bases at J, with 18 bases in the middle. CDR3 in DNA: TGCGCCAGCAAGAATCAGGGGCGCGGGATGAACACTGAAGCTTTCTTT. It encodes CASKNQGRGMNTEAFF.